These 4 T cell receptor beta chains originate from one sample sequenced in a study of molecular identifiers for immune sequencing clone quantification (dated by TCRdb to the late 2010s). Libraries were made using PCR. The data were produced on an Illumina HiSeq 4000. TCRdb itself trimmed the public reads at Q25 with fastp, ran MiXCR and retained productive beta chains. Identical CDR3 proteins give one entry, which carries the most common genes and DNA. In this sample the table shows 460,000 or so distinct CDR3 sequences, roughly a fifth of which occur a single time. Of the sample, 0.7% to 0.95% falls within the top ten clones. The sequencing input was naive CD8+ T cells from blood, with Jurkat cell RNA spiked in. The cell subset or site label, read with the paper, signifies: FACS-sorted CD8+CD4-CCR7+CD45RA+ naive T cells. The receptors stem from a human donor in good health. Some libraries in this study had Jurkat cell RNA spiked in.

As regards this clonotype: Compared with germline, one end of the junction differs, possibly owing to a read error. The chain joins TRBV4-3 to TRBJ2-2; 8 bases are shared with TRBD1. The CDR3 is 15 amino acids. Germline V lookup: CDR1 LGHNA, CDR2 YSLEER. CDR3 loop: CASSHSETGVGELLF. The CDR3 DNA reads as TGCGCCAGCAGCCATTCTGAGACAGGGGTGGGGGAGCTGCTTTTT.

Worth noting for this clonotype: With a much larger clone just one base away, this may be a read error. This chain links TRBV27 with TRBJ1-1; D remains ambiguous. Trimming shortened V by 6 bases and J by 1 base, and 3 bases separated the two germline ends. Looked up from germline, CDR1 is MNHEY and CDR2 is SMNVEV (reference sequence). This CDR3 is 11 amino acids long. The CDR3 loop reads CASRKNTEAFF. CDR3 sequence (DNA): TGTGCCAGCAGAAAGAACACTGAAGCTTTCTTT.

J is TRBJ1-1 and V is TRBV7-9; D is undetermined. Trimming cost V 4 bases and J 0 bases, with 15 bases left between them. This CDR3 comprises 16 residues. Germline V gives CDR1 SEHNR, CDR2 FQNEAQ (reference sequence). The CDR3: CASSSGPASMNTEAFF. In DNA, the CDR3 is TGTGCCAGCAGCTCAGGTCCGGCCAGCATGAACACTGAAGCTTTCTTT.

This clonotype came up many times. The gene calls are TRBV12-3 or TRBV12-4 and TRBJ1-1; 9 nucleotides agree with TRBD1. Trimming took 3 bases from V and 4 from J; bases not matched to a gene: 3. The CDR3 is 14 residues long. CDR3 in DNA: TGTGCCAGCAGTTTCACAGGGGGCGGCACTGAAGCTTTCTTT. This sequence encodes CASSFTGGGTEAFF.